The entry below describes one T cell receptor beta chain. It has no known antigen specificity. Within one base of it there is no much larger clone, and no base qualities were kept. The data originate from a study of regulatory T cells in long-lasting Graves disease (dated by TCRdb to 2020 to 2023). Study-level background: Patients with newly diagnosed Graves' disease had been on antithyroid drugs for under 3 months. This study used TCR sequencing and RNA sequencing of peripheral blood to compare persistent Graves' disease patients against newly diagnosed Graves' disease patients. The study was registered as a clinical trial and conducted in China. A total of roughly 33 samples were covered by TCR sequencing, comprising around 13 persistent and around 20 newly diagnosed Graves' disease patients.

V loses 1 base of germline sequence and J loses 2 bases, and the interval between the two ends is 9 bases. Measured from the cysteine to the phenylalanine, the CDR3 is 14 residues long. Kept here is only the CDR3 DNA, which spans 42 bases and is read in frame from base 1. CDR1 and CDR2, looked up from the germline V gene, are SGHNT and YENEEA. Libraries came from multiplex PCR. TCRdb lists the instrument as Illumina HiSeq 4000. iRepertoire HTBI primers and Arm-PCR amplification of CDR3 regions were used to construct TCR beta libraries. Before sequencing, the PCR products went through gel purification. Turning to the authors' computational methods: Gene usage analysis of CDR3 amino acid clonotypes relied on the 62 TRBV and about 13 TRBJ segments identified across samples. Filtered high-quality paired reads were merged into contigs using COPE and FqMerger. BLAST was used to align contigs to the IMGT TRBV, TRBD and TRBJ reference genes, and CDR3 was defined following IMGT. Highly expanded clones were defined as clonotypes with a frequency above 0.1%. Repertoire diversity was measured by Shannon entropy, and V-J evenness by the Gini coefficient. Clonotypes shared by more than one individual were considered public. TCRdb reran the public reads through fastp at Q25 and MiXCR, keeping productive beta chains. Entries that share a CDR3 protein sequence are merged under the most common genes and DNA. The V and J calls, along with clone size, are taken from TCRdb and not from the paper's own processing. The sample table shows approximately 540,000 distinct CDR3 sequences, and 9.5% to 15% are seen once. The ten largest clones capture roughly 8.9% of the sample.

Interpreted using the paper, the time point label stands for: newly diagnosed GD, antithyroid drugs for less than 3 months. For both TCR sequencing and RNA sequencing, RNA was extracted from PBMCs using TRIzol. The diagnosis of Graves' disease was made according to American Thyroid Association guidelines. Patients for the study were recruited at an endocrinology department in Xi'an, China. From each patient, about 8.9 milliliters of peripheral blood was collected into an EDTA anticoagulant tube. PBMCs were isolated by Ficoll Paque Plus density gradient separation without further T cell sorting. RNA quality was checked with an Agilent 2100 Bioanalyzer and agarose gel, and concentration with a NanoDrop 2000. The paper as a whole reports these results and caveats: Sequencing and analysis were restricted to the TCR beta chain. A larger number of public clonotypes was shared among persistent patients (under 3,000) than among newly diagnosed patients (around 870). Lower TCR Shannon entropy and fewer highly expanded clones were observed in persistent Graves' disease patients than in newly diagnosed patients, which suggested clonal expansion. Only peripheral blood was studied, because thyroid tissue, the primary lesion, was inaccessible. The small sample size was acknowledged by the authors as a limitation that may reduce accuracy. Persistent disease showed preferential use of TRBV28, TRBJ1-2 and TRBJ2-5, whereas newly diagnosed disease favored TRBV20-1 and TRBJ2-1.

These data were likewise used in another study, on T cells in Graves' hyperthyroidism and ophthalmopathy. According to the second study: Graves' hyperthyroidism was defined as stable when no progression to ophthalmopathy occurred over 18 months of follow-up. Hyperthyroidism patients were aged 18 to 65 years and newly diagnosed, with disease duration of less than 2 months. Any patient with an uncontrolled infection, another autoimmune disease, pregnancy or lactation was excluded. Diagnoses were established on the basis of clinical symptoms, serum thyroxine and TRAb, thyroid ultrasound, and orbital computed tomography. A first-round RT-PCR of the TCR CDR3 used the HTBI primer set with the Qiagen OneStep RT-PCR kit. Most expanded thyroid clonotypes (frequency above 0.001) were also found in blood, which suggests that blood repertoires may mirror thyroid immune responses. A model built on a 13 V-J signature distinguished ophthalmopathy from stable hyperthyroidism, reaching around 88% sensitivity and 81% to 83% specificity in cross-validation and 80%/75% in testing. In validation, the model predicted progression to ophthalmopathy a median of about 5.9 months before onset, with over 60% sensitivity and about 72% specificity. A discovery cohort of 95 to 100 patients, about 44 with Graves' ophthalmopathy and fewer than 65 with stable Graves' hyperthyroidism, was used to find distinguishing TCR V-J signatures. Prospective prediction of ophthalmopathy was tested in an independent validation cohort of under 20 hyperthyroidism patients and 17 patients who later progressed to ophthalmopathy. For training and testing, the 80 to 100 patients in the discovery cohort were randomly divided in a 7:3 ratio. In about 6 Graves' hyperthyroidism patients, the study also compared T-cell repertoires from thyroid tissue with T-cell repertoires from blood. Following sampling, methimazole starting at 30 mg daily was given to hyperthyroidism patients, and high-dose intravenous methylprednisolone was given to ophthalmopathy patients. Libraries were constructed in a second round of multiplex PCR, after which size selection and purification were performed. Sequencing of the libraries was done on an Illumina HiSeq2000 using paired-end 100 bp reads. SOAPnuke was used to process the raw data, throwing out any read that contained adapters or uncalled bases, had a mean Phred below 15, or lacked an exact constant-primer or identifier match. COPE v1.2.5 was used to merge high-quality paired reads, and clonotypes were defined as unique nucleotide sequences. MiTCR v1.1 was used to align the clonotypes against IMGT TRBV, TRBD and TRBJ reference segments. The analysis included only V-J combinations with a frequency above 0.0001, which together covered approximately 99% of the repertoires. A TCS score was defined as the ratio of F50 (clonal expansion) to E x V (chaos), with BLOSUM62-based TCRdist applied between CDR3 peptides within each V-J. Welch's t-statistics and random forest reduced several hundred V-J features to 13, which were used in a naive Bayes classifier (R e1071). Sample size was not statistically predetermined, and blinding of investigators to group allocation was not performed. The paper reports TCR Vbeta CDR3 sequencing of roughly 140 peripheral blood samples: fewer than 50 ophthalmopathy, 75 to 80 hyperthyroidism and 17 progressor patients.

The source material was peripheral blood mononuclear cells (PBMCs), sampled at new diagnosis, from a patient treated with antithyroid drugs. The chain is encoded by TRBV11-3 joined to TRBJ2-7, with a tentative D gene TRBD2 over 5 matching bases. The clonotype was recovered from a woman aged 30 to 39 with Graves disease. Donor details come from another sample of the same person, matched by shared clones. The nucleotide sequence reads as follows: TGTGCCAGCAGCTTAGTTCGAGCGGCCTACGAGCAGTACTTC. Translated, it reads CASSLVRAAYEQYF.